This T cell receptor beta chain is from a study of blood T cell repertoires in COVID-19. Study-level information: There were acute and convalescent COVID-19 samples, and they came from the United States, Italy and Spain. PBMCs, B-cell-depleted T cells, or T cells provided the cDNA or gDNA that made up the material.

In the source study's methods: Reference gene primer amplification yielded estimated nucleated cell counts. Method: immunoSEQ multiplex PCR; TCRdb's copy keeps in-frame clones and lacks some. Clonal size and the V and J genes are those of that table, whereas D and trimming came from the DNA. Of around 200,000 clones listed, approximately 83% were seen once; the top ten hold around 6.3%. During active infection, Seattle patients enrolled and were then monitored through disease. This CDR3 is 15 amino acids long. Germline assignment: CDR1 SGHTA and CDR2 FQGNSA. The V end lost 5 bases, the J end lost 7 bases, and 21 bases lay between the germline ends.

Sequencing was performed on peripheral blood. This clonotype was obtained from a woman between 35 and 50 years old with COVID-19, enrolled during active disease. The chain carries TRBV7-2 and TRBJ2-7, with D maybe TRBD2 (6 bases). In DNA form, the CDR3 reads TGTGCCAGCAGCGTCTTACTACTAGCTGGTGGGGAGCAGTACTTC. As protein: CASSVLLLAGGEQYF.